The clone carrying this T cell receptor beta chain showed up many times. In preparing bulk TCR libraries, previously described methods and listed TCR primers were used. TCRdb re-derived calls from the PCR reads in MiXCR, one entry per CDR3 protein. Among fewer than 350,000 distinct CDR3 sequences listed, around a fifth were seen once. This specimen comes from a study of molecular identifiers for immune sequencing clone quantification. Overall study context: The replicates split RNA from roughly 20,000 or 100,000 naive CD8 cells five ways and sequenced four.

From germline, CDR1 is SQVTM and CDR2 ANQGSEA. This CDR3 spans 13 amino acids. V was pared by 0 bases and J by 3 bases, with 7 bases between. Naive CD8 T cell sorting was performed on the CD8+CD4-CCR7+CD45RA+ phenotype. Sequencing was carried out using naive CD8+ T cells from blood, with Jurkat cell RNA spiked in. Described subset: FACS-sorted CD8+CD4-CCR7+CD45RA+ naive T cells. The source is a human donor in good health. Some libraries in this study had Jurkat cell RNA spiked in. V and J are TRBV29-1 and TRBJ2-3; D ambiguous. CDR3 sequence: CSVEDSGTDTQYF. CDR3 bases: TGCAGCGTTGAAGATTCAGGAACAGATACGCAGTATTTT.